One T cell receptor (beta chain) is described in this entry. CDR3 length: 15 residues. Germline CDR1 and CDR2: MNHEY and SMNVEV (reference sequence). The V end was cut by 5 bases, the J end by 5 bases, with 18 bases between. These data belong to a study of Graves' ophthalmopathy and Graves' hyperthyroidism. Researchers took RNA transcripts and amplified TCR beta CDR3 regions from them. First-round RT-PCR used HTBI primers; second-round multiplex PCR followed. Using its own MiXCR run on the multiplex PCR reads, TCRdb lists one record per CDR3 protein. The sample comprises under 800,000 distinct CDR3 sequences, approximately 22% of which are singletons, and more than 5.5% rests with the top ten.

This chain connects TRBV27 to TRBJ2-5; D unclear. What was sequenced was peripheral blood. The sequence came from a woman between 18 and 29 years old with stable Graves' hyperthyroidism. Some clones in this sample may be carry-over from other donors' samples. CDR3 DNA sequence: TGTGCCAGCAGTCCGATATTGGGCGCTTGGGAGACCCAGTACTTC. It encodes CASSPILGAWETQYF.